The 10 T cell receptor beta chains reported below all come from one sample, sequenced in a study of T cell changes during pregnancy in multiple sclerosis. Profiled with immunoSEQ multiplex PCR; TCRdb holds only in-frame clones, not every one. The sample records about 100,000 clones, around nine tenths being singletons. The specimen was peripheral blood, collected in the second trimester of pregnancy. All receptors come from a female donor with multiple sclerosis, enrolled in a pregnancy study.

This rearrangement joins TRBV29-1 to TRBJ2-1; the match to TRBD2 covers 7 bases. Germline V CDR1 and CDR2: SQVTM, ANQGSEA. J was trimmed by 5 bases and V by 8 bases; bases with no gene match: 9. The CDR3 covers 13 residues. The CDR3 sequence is CSLAGLTNNEQFF. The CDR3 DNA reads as TGCAGCTTAGCGGGTCTAACTAACAATGAGCAGTTCTTC.

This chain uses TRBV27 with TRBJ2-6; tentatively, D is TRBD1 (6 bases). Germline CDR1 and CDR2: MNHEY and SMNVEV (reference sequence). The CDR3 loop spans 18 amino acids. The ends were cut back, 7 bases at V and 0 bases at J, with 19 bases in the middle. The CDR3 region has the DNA TGTGCCAGCATATTGCAGGGGCCCCGCTCCTCTGGGGCCAACGTCCTGACTTTC. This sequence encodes CASILQGPRSSGANVLTF.

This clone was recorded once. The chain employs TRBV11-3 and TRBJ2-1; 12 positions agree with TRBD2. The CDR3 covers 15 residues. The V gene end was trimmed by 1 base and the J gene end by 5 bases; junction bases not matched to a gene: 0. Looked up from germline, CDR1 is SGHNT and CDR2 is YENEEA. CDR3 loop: CASSLGTSGNNEQFF. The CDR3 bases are TGTGCCAGCAGCTTAGGGACTAGCGGGAACAATGAGCAGTTCTTC.

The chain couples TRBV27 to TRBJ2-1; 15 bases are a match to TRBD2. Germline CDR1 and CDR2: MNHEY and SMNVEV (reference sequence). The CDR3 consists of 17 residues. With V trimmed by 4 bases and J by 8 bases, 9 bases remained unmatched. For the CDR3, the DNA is TGTGCCAGCAGTTCCTGGACTAGCGGGGGGGCCGGCGATGAGCAGTTCTTC. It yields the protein CASSSWTSGGAGDEQFF.

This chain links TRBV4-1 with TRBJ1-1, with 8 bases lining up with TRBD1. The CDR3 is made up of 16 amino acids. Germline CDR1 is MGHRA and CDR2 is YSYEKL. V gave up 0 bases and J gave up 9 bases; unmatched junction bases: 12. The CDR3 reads CASSQDLGQGVVQAFF. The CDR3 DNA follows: TGCGCCAGCAGCCAAGATCTTGGACAGGGTGTAGTTCAAGCTTTCTTT.

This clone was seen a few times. This CDR3 reads CASSESGLRADTQYF. In nucleotides, the CDR3 is TGTGCCAGTAGTGAATCGGGACTCCGGGCAGATACGCAGTATTTT. The genes are TRBV19 and TRBJ2-3, with D possibly matching TRBD2 (6 bases). The CDR3 length is 15 residues. Germline values: CDR1 LNHDA, CDR2 SQIVND (reference sequence). The V and J ends lost 5 bases and 4 bases respectively, with 16 bases between them.

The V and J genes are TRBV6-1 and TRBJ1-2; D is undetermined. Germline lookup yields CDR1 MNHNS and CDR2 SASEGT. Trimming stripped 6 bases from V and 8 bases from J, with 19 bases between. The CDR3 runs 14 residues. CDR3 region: CASSPPGFQWGYTF. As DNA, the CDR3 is TGTGCCAGCAGCCCCCCAGGTTTTCAGTGGGGCTACACCTTC.

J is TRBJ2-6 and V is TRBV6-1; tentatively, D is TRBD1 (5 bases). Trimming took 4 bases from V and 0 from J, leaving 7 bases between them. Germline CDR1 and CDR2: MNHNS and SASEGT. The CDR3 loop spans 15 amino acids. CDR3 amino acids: CASSGRGSGANVLTF. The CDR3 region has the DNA TGTGCCAGCAGTGGTAGGGGCTCTGGGGCCAACGTCCTGACTTTC.

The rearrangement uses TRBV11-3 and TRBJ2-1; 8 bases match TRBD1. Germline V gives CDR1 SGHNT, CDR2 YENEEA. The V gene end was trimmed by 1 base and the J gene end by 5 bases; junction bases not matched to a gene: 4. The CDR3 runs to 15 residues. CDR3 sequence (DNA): TGTGCCAGCAGCTTAGGGACAGGGTGGCACAATGAGCAGTTCTTC. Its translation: CASSLGTGWHNEQFF.

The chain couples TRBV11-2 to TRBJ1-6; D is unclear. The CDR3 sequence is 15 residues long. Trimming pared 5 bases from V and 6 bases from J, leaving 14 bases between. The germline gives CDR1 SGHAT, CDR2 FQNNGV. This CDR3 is CASSPRTESNSPLHF. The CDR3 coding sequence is TGTGCCAGCAGCCCCCGAACAGAGTCTAATTCACCCCTCCACTTT.